This entry lists 11 T cell receptor beta chains sequenced from one sample in a study of blood T cell repertoires in COVID-19. This table comes from immunoSEQ multiplex PCR, and its TCRdb copy is limited to in-frame clones, with some not included. Of 95,000 to 120,000 clones detected, 90% appear once; the ten largest clones hold approximately 4.4%. Sequenced material: peripheral blood. These TCRs come from a woman in her fifties or sixties with acute or convalescent COVID-19.

This clone was recorded only once. The rearrangement links TRBV9 to TRBJ2-1, with TRBD2 matching 10 bases. Germline CDR1 and CDR2: SGDLS and YYNGEE. The CDR3 has 15 residues. V gave up 3 bases and J gave up 3 bases; unmatched junction bases: 3. This CDR3 is CASSERLAGYNEQFF. Written as DNA, the CDR3 is TGTGCCAGCAGCGAACGACTAGCGGGCTACAATGAGCAGTTCTTC.

The V and J genes are TRBV4-1 and TRBJ1-5, with D unclear. The germline gives CDR1 MGHRA, CDR2 YSYEKL. The CDR3 length is 14 residues. V dropped 2 bases and J dropped 4 bases, with 9 bases sitting between them. This CDR3 is CASSQLFVNQPQHF. The CDR3, as DNA: TGCGCCAGCAGCCAACTATTCGTAAATCAGCCCCAGCATTTT.

V gene TRBV9 combines with J gene TRBJ1-6; 8 bases fit TRBD1. Germline lookup yields CDR1 SGDLS and CDR2 YYNGEE. The CDR3 runs to 14 residues. V shed 4 bases and J 9 bases; nucleotides not matched to a gene: 6. The CDR3 region has the DNA TGTGCCAGCAGCCCTGGACAGGGACGTTCACCCCTCCACTTT. Protein sequence: CASSPGQGRSPLHF.

CDR3 DNA: TGCGCCAGCAGCCTGCCACTAGGTGGGGAGCAGTACTTC. Translation: CASSLPLGGEQYF. The rearrangement links TRBV4-1 to TRBJ2-7, with D possibly being TRBD2 (5 bases). Trimming pared 4 bases from V and 7 bases from J, leaving 14 bases between. CDR3 length: 13 residues. Germline-derived CDR1 and CDR2 are MGHRA and YSYEKL.

The chain has TRBV25-1 and TRBJ2-1; 8 bases match TRBD1. Germline loops: CDR1 MGHDK, CDR2 SYGVNS. CDR3 length: 14 residues. V gave up 5 bases and J gave up 4 bases; unmatched junction bases: 4. The CDR3 loop is CASSRTGSYNEQFF. The CDR3 DNA is TGTGCCAGCAGTAGGACAGGGAGTTACAATGAGCAGTTCTTC. The variable domain in full, with the rest retrieved from reference TRBV25-1 and TRBJ2-1, is EADIYQTPRYLVIGTGKKITLECSQTMGHDKMYWYQQDPGMELHLIHYSYGVNSTEKGDLSSESTVSRIRTEHFPLTLESARPSHTSQYLCASSRTGSYNEQFFGPGTRLTVL.

V and J are TRBV14 and TRBJ1-2; D gene unclear. The length of the CDR3 is 12 residues. Germline lookup yields CDR1 SGHDN and CDR2 FVKESK. Between the trimmed V and J ends, which lost 1 base and 8 bases, there was a span of 8 bases. CDR3 region: CASSQAEGGYTF. CDR3 sequence (DNA): TGTGCCAGCAGCCAAGCCGAGGGCGGCTACACCTTC. Full variable domain (remainder filled in from reference TRBV14 and TRBJ1-2): EAGVTQFPSHSVIEKGQTVTLRCDPISGHDNLYWYRRVMGKEIKFLLHFVKESKQDESGMPNNRFLAERTGGTYSTLKVQPAELEDSGVYFCASSQAEGGYTFGSGTRLTVV.

This chain uses TRBV4-3 with TRBJ2-4; D is possibly TRBD2 (6 bases). Germline values: CDR1 LGHNA, CDR2 YSLEER. V gave up 4 bases and J gave up 3 bases, with 13 bases separating them. The CDR3 contains 15 residues. The CDR3 here is CASSLSSDGKNIQYF. The CDR3 DNA follows: TGCGCCAGCAGCCTCTCTAGCGACGGCAAAAACATTCAGTACTTC.

DNA of the CDR3: TGTGCCAGCAGCTCGACAGTGTATAATTCACCCCTCCACTTT. Translating it yields CASSSTVYNSPLHF. The J gene is TRBJ1-6, the V gene TRBV7-6; D might be TRBD1 (5 bases). In germline, CDR1 is SGHVS, CDR2 FNYEAQ. This CDR3 contains 14 residues. V lost 4 bases to trimming and J lost 4 bases, with 8 bases between them.

The J gene is TRBJ1-4, the V gene TRBV7-9; maybe TRBD1 (5 bases). This CDR3 comprises 14 residues. V was clipped by 10 bases and J by 3 bases, with 15 bases between them. CDR1 is SEHNR and CDR2 is FQNEAQ in the germline V gene (reference sequence). The CDR3 DNA sequence: TGTGCCATTCCGCTGGGGGGATCTAATGAAAAACTGTTTTTT. Translation gives CAIPLGGSNEKLFF. The full variable domain, rest sourced from reference TRBV7-9 and TRBJ1-4, is DTGVSQNPRHKITKRGQNVTFRCDPISEHNRLYWYRQTLGQGPEFLTYFQNEAQLEKSRLLSDRFSAERPKGSFSTLEIQRTEQGDSAMYLCAIPLGGSNEKLFFGSGTQLSVL.

The chain links TRBV7-2 to TRBJ2-3, with D tentatively TRBD2 (6 bases). CDR3 length equals 15 residues. Trimming removed 1 base at V and 5 bases at J, with 13 bases between. The V gene's germline CDR1 is SGHTA and CDR2 FQGNSA. CDR3 loop: CASSLGGTYRDTQYF. The CDR3 bases are TGTGCCAGCAGCTTAGGTGGGACTTACAGAGATACGCAGTATTTT.

The rearrangement uses TRBV9 and TRBJ2-3; 9 bases line up with TRBD2. CDR3 length: 16 residues. V was pared by 4 bases and J by 2 bases, with 8 bases of the junction left unmatched. Germline V gene data show CDR1 as SGDLS and CDR2 as YYNGEE. CDR3: CASSLSSGIDTDTQYF. Here the CDR3 DNA reads TGTGCCAGCAGCTTATCTAGCGGGATCGACACAGATACGCAGTATTTT.